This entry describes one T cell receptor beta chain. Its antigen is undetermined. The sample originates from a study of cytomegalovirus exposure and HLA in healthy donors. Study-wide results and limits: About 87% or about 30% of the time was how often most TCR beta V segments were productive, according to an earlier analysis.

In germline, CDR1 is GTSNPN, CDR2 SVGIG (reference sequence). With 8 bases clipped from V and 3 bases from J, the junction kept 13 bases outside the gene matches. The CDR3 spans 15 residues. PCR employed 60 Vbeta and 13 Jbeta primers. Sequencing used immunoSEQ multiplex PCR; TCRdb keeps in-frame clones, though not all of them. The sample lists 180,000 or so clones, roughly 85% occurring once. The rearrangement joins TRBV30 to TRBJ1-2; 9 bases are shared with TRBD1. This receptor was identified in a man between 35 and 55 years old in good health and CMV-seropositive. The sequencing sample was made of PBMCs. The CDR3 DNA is TGTGCCGGAAATTACAGGGGGCTCTACGACTATGGCTACACCTTC. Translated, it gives CAGNYRGLYDYGYTF.